The clone carrying this T cell receptor beta chain was found once. The study drew participants aged about 18 to 95 years from 20 to 30 US areas. The data were obtained in a study of blood T cell repertoires in COVID-19. The wider study: T cells, B-cell-depleted T cells, or PBMCs provided the cDNA or gDNA that served as material.

The CDR3 totals 15 residues. Germline V gene data show CDR1 as SGHDT and CDR2 as YYEEEE. After removal of 0 bases from V and 13 bases from J, the junction contained 9 bases not matched to a gene. Original processing notes: Reference gene primer amplification in the assay estimated nucleated cell counts. Here immunoSEQ multiplex PCR was the method, and the copy in TCRdb shows in-frame clones only, minus some. V, J and clone size derive from that table, while D and trimming were established from the DNA sequence. Of around 170,000 clones detected, under 90% appear once; the ten largest clones hold 10% to 15%.

Sequenced input: PBMCs or T cells enriched from blood (not recorded which). The clonotype was recovered from a man aged 45-60 years who had recovered from COVID-19. J is TRBJ2-5 and V is TRBV5-6; 13 bases fit TRBD2. The CDR3 here is CASSLETSGGARRYF. Here the CDR3 DNA reads TGTGCCAGCAGCTTGGAAACTAGCGGGGGGGCCCGTCGGTACTTC.